This is a list of T cell receptor beta chains from one sample in a study of radiotherapy plus CTLA-4 blockade in lung cancer. Sequencing was performed with immunoSEQ multiplex PCR; in TCRdb, only in-frame clones are kept and a portion is missing. The top ten clones hold under 25% of a sample with 80,000 or so clones, more than 60% of them seen once. The sample here was peripheral blood, taken from a patient treated with radiotherapy plus ipilimumab. The origin of the receptors is a human donor with non-small cell lung cancer whose response to radiotherapy plus ipilimumab could not be evaluated. Some clones in this sample may be carry-over from other donors' samples. The conserved cysteine and the conserved F or W are not part of the CDR3 here.

v_call: TRBV18
j_call: .
cdr3_aa: ASSPWDRDYEQY

v_call: TRBV7-3
j_call: TRBJ2-2
cdr3_aa: ASSPQTSETGELF

v_call: TRBV6-5
j_call: TRBJ2-3
cdr3_aa: ASSYRGTDTQY

v_call: TRBV2
j_call: TRBJ1-1
cdr3_aa: ASSGQEGTEAF

v_call: TRBV18
j_call: TRBJ1-3
cdr3_aa: ASSPRQGAGNTIY

v_call: TRBV5-4
j_call: TRBJ2-5
cdr3_aa: ASSLEQAEETQY

v_call: TRBV18
j_call: TRBJ2-1
cdr3_aa: ASSFSQGLGYNEQF

v_call: TRBV7-9
j_call: TRBJ2-1
cdr3_aa: ASSLPSGGHYNEQF

v_call: TRBV4-1
j_call: TRBJ1-5
cdr3_aa: ASSQEMNRDDQPQH

v_call: TRBV27
j_call: TRBJ2-7
cdr3_aa: ASSLLPDSPYEQY

v_call: TRBV29-1
j_call: TRBJ2-7
cdr3_aa: SVAPAGAYEQY

v_call: TRBV18
j_call: TRBJ1-2
cdr3_aa: ASSPPGTANYGYT

v_call: TRBV2
j_call: TRBJ2-7
cdr3_aa: ASTGGLDYEQY

v_call: TRBV6-1
j_call: TRBJ1-2
cdr3_aa: ASSETAYGYT

v_call: TRBV18
j_call: TRBJ2-5
cdr3_aa: ASSLGARETQY

v_call: TRBV27
j_call: TRBJ1-4
cdr3_aa: ASSSRGTYRNEKLF

v_call: TRBV20-1
j_call: TRBJ1-1
cdr3_aa: SARLDTEAF

v_call: TRBV28
j_call: TRBJ1-5
cdr3_aa: ASRDTGRHSNQPQH

v_call: TRBV4-3
j_call: TRBJ2-3
cdr3_aa: ASSHNRARSGDTQY

v_call: TRBV6-5
j_call: TRBJ2-1
cdr3_aa: ASRPKGTNFNEQF

v_call: TRBV28
j_call: TRBJ1-1
cdr3_aa: ASSPLGGGLNTEAF

v_call: TRBV5-4
j_call: TRBJ1-3
cdr3_aa: ASSLSRELPGNTIY

v_call: TRBV18
j_call: TRBJ2-2
cdr3_aa: ASSPPGGDNTGELF

v_call: TRBV7-2
j_call: TRBJ2-3
cdr3_aa: ASSVQGATSTDTQY

v_call: TRBV7-2
j_call: TRBJ1-5
cdr3_aa: ASSSGLINQPQH

v_call: TRBV5-6
j_call: TRBJ2-7
cdr3_aa: ASSFGTGFFEQY

v_call: TRBV7-8
j_call: .
cdr3_aa: ASSLRLASEQY